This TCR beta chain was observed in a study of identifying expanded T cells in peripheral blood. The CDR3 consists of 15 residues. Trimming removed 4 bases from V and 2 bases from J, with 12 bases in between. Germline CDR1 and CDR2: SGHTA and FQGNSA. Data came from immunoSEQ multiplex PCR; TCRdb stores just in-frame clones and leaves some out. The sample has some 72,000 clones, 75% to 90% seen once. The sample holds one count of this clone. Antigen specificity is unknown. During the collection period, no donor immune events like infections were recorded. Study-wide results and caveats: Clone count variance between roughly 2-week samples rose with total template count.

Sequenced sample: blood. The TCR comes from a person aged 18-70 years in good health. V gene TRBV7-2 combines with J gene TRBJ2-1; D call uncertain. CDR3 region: CASSSAASAYNEQFF. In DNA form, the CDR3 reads TGTGCCAGCAGCTCCGCCGCGTCTGCCTACAATGAGCAGTTCTTC.